A selection of T cell receptor beta chains follows, all from one sample in a study of human T cells and chemical hapten exposure. MiXCR, run by TCRdb on the RACE reads, gives a single entry per CDR3 protein. The table lists approximately 370,000 distinct CDR3 sequences, about 5.4% of them singletons. Sample: whole blood, taken in connection with sensitization to the hapten diphenylcyclopropenone (DPC). The receptors here all came from a woman under 30 with alopecia areata. Some clones in this sample may be carry-over from other donors' samples. CDR3s include the opening cysteine and the closing phenylalanine or tryptophan. A D gene is named only where the DNA matches it firmly. Part of the rows lack a size; the others show once, few, many or a class for expanded clones.

>TRBV7-2|TRBJ2-5|-|TRBD2
TGTGCCAGCAGCTTGCAGGGACTAGCGGGGAGAGAGACCCAGTACTTC
CASSLQGLAGRETQYF
>TRBV7-8|TRBJ2-5|few|-
TGTGCCAGCAGCTCAGGGGATTGGCAGGTCCAAGAGACCCAGTACTTC
CASSSGDWQVQETQYF
>TRBV4-2|TRBJ1-5|many|-
TGTGCCAGCAGCCAAGATTCGAACAATCAGCCCCAGCATTTT
CASSQDSNNQPQHF
>TRBV6-2/TRBV6-3|TRBJ2-7|-|TRBD2
TGTGCCAGCGGATACGGGACTACTGCCTACGAGCAGTACTTC
CASGYGTTAYEQYF
>TRBV7-6|TRBJ1-4|few|TRBD1
TGTGCCAGCAGTTCAGACAGGGGCGGAAAACTGTTTTTT
CASSSDRGGKLFF
>TRBV20-1|TRBJ2-3|few|TRBD2
TGCAGTGCTATCCTAGCGGGGACTGGGACAGATACGCAGTATTTT
CSAILAGTGTDTQYF
>TRBV12-3/TRBV12-4|TRBJ1-2|many|TRBD1
TGTGCCAGCAGTTTACGGACAGGGCGAGGCTACACCTTC
CASSLRTGRGYTF
>TRBV18|TRBJ1-3|-|TRBD1
TGTGCCAGCTCAGTAACCACCGGGACAGTATTCTCTGGAAACACCATATATTTT
CASSVTTGTVFSGNTIYF
>TRBV7-2|TRBJ2-3|many|-
TGTGCCAGCAGCTTCGCGGGGGCCCCTACAGATACGCAGTATTTT
CASSFAGAPTDTQYF
>TRBV7-9|TRBJ2-5|few|TRBD2
TGTGCCAGCAGCCCCGGTAGCGGGGGCCTCCAAGAGACCCAGTACTTC
CASSPGSGGLQETQYF
>TRBV4-3|TRBJ2-6|many|-
TGCGCCAGCAGCCAAAATCTAGGCCGGGGCTCTGGGGCCAACGTCCTGACTTTC
CASSQNLGRGSGANVLTF